The TCR beta chain under discussion was sequenced for a study of CD8+CD57+ T cells in acquired aplastic anemia. It was genomic DNA that served as the template for profiling TCR beta VDJ and CDR3. Via MiXCR, TCRdb re-called the reads, giving one row per CDR3 protein. The sample records some 200,000 distinct CDR3 sequences, approximately 57% being singletons. Whole-study results and caveats: Significant differences in CD8+ Simpson's diversity were not observed between patients and controls.

Germline V lookup: CDR1 DFQATT, CDR2 SNEGSKA (reference sequence). The ends were cut back, 0 bases at V and 0 bases at J, with 18 bases in the middle. This CDR3 has 19 residues. At least ten counts were recorded for this clonotype. The antigen remains unidentified. Material: sorted CD4+, CD8+, or CD8+CD57+ T cells (not recorded which) from PBMCs. This TCR was recovered from a human donor in good health. The gene calls are TRBV20-1 and TRBJ1-6; unclear D gene. The CDR3 bases are TGCAGTGCTAGAGAACAAGAGGAAGCTAGGAGCTCCTATAATTCACCCCTCCACTTT. Its translation: CSAREQEEARSSYNSPLHF.